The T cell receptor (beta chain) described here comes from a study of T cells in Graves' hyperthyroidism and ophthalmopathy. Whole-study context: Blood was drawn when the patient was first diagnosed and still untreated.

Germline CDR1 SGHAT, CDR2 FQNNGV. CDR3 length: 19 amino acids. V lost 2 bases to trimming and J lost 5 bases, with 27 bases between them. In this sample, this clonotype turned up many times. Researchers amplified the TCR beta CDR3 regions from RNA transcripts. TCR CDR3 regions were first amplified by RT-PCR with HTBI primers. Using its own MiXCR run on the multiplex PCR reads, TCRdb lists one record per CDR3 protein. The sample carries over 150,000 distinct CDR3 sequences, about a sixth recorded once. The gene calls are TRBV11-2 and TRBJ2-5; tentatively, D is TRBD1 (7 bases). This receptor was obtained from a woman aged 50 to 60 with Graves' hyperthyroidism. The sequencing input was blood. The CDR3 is CASSLRGRIGTDLWETQYF. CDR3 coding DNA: TGTGCCAGCAGCTTAAGGGGGAGGATTGGGACAGACCTGTGGGAGACCCAGTACTTC.